These 21 T cell receptor beta chains originate from one sample sequenced in a study of T cells after yellow fever vaccination. TCRdb analysed the 5' RACE reads with MiXCR anew, one entry per CDR3 protein. This sample has approximately 330,000 distinct CDR3 sequences, with around an eighth found just once. The sample consisted of CD4+ T cells sorted from PBMCs, taken 15 days after the yellow fever booster vaccination. The receptors derive from a man between 18 and 35 years old who received the YFV17D yellow fever vaccine.

There are a few counts of this clonotype. The chain carries TRBV5-1 and TRBJ1-5; D uncertain. V shed 2 bases and J shed 5 bases, with 14 bases lying between them. Per the germline V gene, CDR1 is SGHRS and CDR2 is YFSETQ. The CDR3 has 15 residues. Here the CDR3 reads CASSLGPIEYQPQHF. As DNA, the CDR3 is TGCGCCAGCAGCTTAGGACCGATAGAATATCAGCCCCAGCATTTT.

This clonotype was seen only a few times. The J gene is TRBJ2-1, the V gene TRBV21-1; the D segment call TRBD2 is taken from the table without a DNA check. TRBV21-1 is assigned pseudogene status. The CDR3 contains 19 residues. DNA for the CDR3: TGTGCCAGCAGCAAAGATGATAGCGGGGGCCCTTTGTCCTACAATGAGCAGTTCTTC. Translated, it gives CASSKDDSGGPLSYNEQFF.

This clonotype was counted a few times. This chain joins TRBV6-2 or TRBV6-3 and TRBJ1-4; D is uncertain. The V end lost 2 bases, the J end lost 8 bases, and 6 bases lay between the germline ends. Germline V lookup: CDR1 MNHEY, CDR2 SVGEGT. The length of the CDR3 is 12 residues. CDR3 in amino acids: CASSYGNEKLFF. CDR3 in DNA: TGTGCCAGCAGTTACGGAAACGAAAAACTGTTTTTT.

This clonotype has more than one count but fewer than ten. J is TRBJ1-1 and V is TRBV3-1, with TRBD1 matching over 8 bases. J lost 8 bases, V lost 2 bases, and 4 bases had no gene match. CDR3 size: 13 residues. Germline V CDR1 and CDR2: LGHDT, YNNKEL (reference sequence). The CDR3 is CASSQTGTGEAFF. In DNA form, the CDR3 reads TGTGCCAGCAGCCAAACCGGGACAGGAGAAGCTTTCTTT.

The chain has TRBV7-2 and TRBJ1-4; 8 nucleotides agree with TRBD1. Germline CDR1 SGHTA, CDR2 FQGNSA. This CDR3 is built from 13 residues. The J segment lost 5 bases and the V segment lost 8 bases, leaving 4 bases of the junction unmatched. CDR3 in DNA: TGTGCCAGCCGGCAGGGGGCAAATGAAAAACTGTTTTTT. This encodes CASRQGANEKLFF. Together with reference TRBV7-2 and TRBJ1-4, the CDR3 gives the full variable domain: GAGVSQSPSNKVTEKGKDVELRCDPISGHTALYWYRQSLGQGLEFLIYFQGNSAPDKSGLPSDRFSAERTGGSVSTLTIQRTQQEDSAVYLCASRQGANEKLFFGSGTQLSVL.

Only a few counts were recorded for this clonotype. The rearrangement joins TRBV11-2 to TRBJ2-3; D ambiguous. In germline, CDR1 is SGHAT, CDR2 FQNNGV. V lost 0 bases to trimming and J lost 11 bases, with 15 bases between them. The CDR3 covers 14 residues. CDR3 loop: CASSLENRAARQYF. The CDR3 nucleotides are TGTGCCAGCAGCTTAGAGAACCGGGCGGCCAGGCAGTATTTT. Variable domain in full (rest from reference TRBV11-2 and TRBJ2-3): EAGVAQSPRYKIIEKRQSVAFWCNPISGHATLYWYQQILGQGPKLLIQFQNNGVVDDSQLPKDRFSAERLKGVDSTLKIQPAKLEDSAVYLCASSLENRAARQYFGPGTRLTVL.

This clonotype was detected only a few times. The J gene is TRBJ1-4, the V gene TRBV10-3; D gene ambiguous. The V gene's germline CDR1 is ENHRY and CDR2 SYGVKD. There are 13 residues in the CDR3. V lost 11 bases to trimming and J lost 0 bases, with 10 bases between them. The CDR3 here is CAVMGTTNEKLFF. The CDR3 DNA sequence: TGTGCCGTTATGGGGACAACTAATGAAAAACTGTTTTTT.

In this sample, this clonotype turned up a few times. V usage is TRBV19 and J usage is TRBJ2-5; 7 nucleotides line up with TRBD1. V gave up 10 bases and J gave up 1 base; unmatched junction bases: 3. The CDR3 runs to 12 residues. Germline CDR1 and CDR2: LNHDA and SQIVND (reference sequence). The CDR3 DNA follows: TGTGCCACGGGACAGCCCCAAGAGACCCAGTACTTC. As protein: CATGQPQETQYF.

This clonotype was seen only a few times. The V and J genes are TRBV10-3 and TRBJ2-3; 7 bases match TRBD2. The J segment lost 5 bases and the V segment lost 2 bases, leaving 4 bases of the junction unmatched. The CDR3 sequence is 14 residues long. Germline values: CDR1 ENHRY, CDR2 SYGVKD. In nucleotides, the CDR3 is TGTGCCATCAGTGAGAGGGGCGGGAGAGATACGCAGTATTTT. It codes for CAISERGGRDTQYF.

This chain connects TRBV10-1 to TRBJ2-7; D is unclear. The V end was cut by 0 bases, the J end by 12 bases, with 3 bases between. Germline V gives CDR1 WNHNN, CDR2 SYGVQD (reference sequence). The CDR3 has 9 amino acids. CDR3 protein: CASSESLYV. The CDR3 nucleotides are TGCGCCAGCAGTGAGTCGCTGTACGTC.

This clonotype showed up many times. The genes are TRBV14 and TRBJ2-7; tentative D call: TRBD2 (6 bases). V lost 4 bases and J lost 3, with 16 bases in between. Germline values: CDR1 SGHDN, CDR2 FVKESK. The CDR3 runs to 15 residues. CDR3 amino acids: CASSLGTAPGYEQYV. The CDR3 bases are TGTGCCAGCAGCCTAGGGACTGCCCCGGGCTACGAGCAGTACGTC.

This clonotype was observed a few times. V is TRBV3-1 and J is TRBJ1-4, with D maybe TRBD1 (6 bases). V shed 1 base and J shed 6 bases, with 12 bases lying between them. Per germline, CDR1 LGHDT and CDR2 YNNKEL (reference sequence). The CDR3 is 15 residues long. The CDR3 sequence is CASSQGLAGDEKLFF. As DNA, the CDR3 is TGTGCCAGCAGCCAAGGGCTGGCAGGGGATGAAAAACTGTTTTTT.

This clonotype came up many times. V gene TRBV12-3 or TRBV12-4 combines with J gene TRBJ1-2; 7 nucleotides align to TRBD1. V gave up 3 bases and J gave up 3 bases; unmatched junction bases: 7. The CDR3 runs 15 residues. CDR3 sequence: CASSFPEQGHYGYTF. The CDR3, as DNA: TGTGCCAGCAGTTTCCCAGAACAGGGGCACTATGGCTACACCTTC.

This clonotype appeared a few times. This rearrangement joins TRBV6-2 or TRBV6-3 to TRBJ2-7; tentatively, D is TRBD1 or TRBD2 (5 bases each). The CDR3 loop spans 13 amino acids. The V and J ends lost 4 bases and 6 bases respectively, with 13 bases between them. From germline, CDR1 is MNHEY and CDR2 SVGEGT. DNA of the CDR3: TGTGCCAGCAGTTTCCCCTGGGACGGCGAGCAGTACGTC. Encoded protein: CASSFPWDGEQYV.

The V gene is TRBV3-1, the J gene TRBJ2-5; D might be TRBD1 or TRBD2, each matching 6 bases. The CDR3 is 13 residues long. Germline V lookup: CDR1 LGHDT, CDR2 YNNKEL (reference sequence). Trimming removed 4 bases at V and 5 bases at J, with 11 bases between. CDR3 sequence: CASSPPGAETQYF. The DNA of the CDR3 is TGTGCCAGCAGCCCACCGGGGGCGGAGACCCAGTACTTC.

This clonotype occurred a few times. The chain uses TRBV7-9 and TRBJ2-6; TRBD1 matches at 7 bases. After removal of 5 bases from V and 4 bases from J, the junction contained 17 bases not matched to a gene. This CDR3 is built from 19 residues. CDR1 and CDR2 (germline): SEHNR, FQNEAQ (reference sequence). The DNA for the CDR3 is TGTGCCAGCAGCCATAAAACAGGGGTTCGTGGATCCGGGGCCAACGTCCTGACTTTC. It specifies CASSHKTGVRGSGANVLTF.

This clonotype was recorded many times. The V gene is TRBV10-3, the J gene TRBJ2-7, with D perhaps matching TRBD1 (5 bases). The CDR3 has 13 residues. The germline gives CDR1 ENHRY, CDR2 SYGVKD. Trimming took 2 bases from V and 2 from J, leaving 7 bases between them. Here the CDR3 reads CAISEGQTYEQYF. In DNA form, the CDR3 reads TGTGCCATCAGTGAGGGACAAACCTACGAGCAGTACTTC.

This clonotype occurred many times. This rearrangement joins TRBV29-1 to TRBJ2-1, with unresolved D. Trimming cost V 4 bases and J 6 bases, with 16 bases left between them. The CDR3 is made up of 14 amino acids. Germline V gene lookup returns CDR1 SQVTM and CDR2 ANQGSEA. CDR3 DNA: TGCAGCGTTGCTCCCCTCGCTCTCTTCAATGAGCAGTTCTTC. Its protein is CSVAPLALFNEQFF.

The sample holds many counts of this clonotype. The rearrangement links TRBV6-1 to TRBJ2-7, with TRBD1 matching over 8 bases. V shed 3 bases and J 6 bases; nucleotides not matched to a gene: 4. The CDR3 extends over 13 amino acids. CDR1 and CDR2 (germline): MNHNS, SASEGT. As DNA, the CDR3 is TGTGCCAGCAGTGAGGACAGGGTGGGCGAGCAGTACGTC. This gives the protein CASSEDRVGEQYV.

This clonotype was observed a few times. V gene TRBV6-5 combines with J gene TRBJ1-3; D call uncertain. There are 16 residues in the CDR3. Germline CDR1 and CDR2: MNHEY and SVGAGI. The V gene lost 0 bases and the J gene lost 0 bases, with 9 bases spanning the gap. In DNA form, the CDR3 reads TGTGCCAGCAGTTACTCGGGCTTTGACTCTGGAAACACCATATATTTT. It yields the protein CASSYSGFDSGNTIYF.

This rearrangement joins TRBV5-1 to TRBJ2-7; 7 nucleotides align to TRBD1. From germline, CDR1 is SGHRS and CDR2 YFSETQ. V shed 0 bases, J shed 3 bases, and the junction held 18 bases outside the gene matches. This CDR3 has 19 residues. CDR3 DNA sequence: TGCGCCAGCAGCTTGGTCCGCCTACCTTACGGGACAGCTTGCTACGAGCAGTACTTC. Amino acids: CASSLVRLPYGTACYEQYF.